Below, one TCR beta chain is given with its context. Antigen unknown. The sample originates from a study of T cell responses to AZD1222 COVID-19 vaccine. Clones were sequenced by immunoSEQ multiplex PCR, and TCRdb holds only the in-frame ones, with some missing. Seen here are more than 65,000 clones, roughly nine tenths observed once, and the top ten hold 7%. Findings and limits, study-wide: Of the AZD1222 recipients, only 5 or 6 were seropositive at baseline. CD4 TCRs covered the whole spike, strongest at regions 160-218 and 743-854. Clonal diversity was possibly underestimated; the donors were predominantly white British and more often female. Repertoire samples came only from after the peak T cell response.

Germline CDR1 is PRHDT and CDR2 is FYEKMQ (reference sequence). CDR3 length: 16 residues. The V gene lost 5 bases and the J gene lost 3 bases, with 17 bases spanning the gap. Sequences were derived from peripheral blood, sampled on day 0 of AZD1222 vaccination. This clonotype originated in an adult in good health. The chain carries TRBV13 and TRBJ1-3; TRBD1 might be the D (6 bases). This chain's CDR3 is CASSRNGGLGGNTIYF. The CDR3 DNA reads as TGTGCCAGCAGCCGAAACGGGGGGCTAGGTGGAAACACCATATATTTT.